The clone carrying this T cell receptor (beta chain) was recorded many times. RNA transcripts served as template for amplifying TCR beta CDR3 sequences. Amplification began with first-round RT-PCR using HTBI primers, then second-round multiplex PCR was performed. Each CDR3 protein is one row after TCRdb ran MiXCR on the multiplex PCR reads. Of about 1.1 million distinct CDR3 sequences in the sample, 35% to 40% are singletons; the top ten hold approximately 10%. Lactation, pregnancy, uncontrolled infections and other autoimmune diseases were all grounds for excluding patients. This sample is part of a study of Graves' ophthalmopathy and Graves' hyperthyroidism. The germline gives CDR1 LNHNV, CDR2 YYDKDF (reference sequence). This CDR3 comprises 15 residues. Trimming cost V 4 bases and J 6 bases, with 13 bases left between them.

This receptor was taken from an adult man with Graves' hyperthyroidism. Input material: peripheral blood or thyroid tissue (not recorded which). The chain uses TRBV15 and TRBJ1-6; a possible D gene is TRBD1 (6 bases). The CDR3 is CATSILQGSNSPLHF. CDR3 coding DNA: TGTGCCACCAGCATTTTGCAGGGGAGTAATTCACCCCTCCACTTT.